This T cell receptor (beta chain) originates from a study of T cells after somatic rescue of genetic block. Some clones are missing from TCRdb's copy, which holds only in-frame ones; the method was immunoSEQ multiplex PCR. This table holds roughly 71,000 clones, roughly 93% found once. Germline CDR1 and CDR2: KGHSH and LQKENI. V was pared by 5 bases and J by 5 bases, with 10 bases between. CDR3 length equals 13 residues. This clone has more than one count but fewer than ten. The specimen sequenced was peripheral blood mononuclear cells (PBMCs). The rearrangement links TRBV18 to TRBJ1-5; no firm D call. The origin of this receptor is a man aged 25-45 years. CDR3 DNA sequence: TGTGCCAGCTCATCGAATACCGATCAGCCCCAGCATTTT. Translated, it gives CASSSNTDQPQHF.